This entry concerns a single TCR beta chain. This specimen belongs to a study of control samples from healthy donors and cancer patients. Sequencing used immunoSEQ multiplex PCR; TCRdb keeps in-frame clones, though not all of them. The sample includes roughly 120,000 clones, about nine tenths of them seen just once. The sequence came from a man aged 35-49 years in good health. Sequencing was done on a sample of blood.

In DNA form, the CDR3 reads TGCGCCAGCCAGGGACCGAGCACCGGGGAGCTGTTTTTT. Translation gives CASQGPSTGELFF. The chain carries TRBV5-1 and TRBJ2-2; D may correspond to TRBD1 or TRBD2 (5 bases each). V was shortened by 7 bases and J by 4 bases, with 11 bases between the two germline ends. This CDR3 contains 13 residues. Germline loops: CDR1 SGHRS, CDR2 YFSETQ.